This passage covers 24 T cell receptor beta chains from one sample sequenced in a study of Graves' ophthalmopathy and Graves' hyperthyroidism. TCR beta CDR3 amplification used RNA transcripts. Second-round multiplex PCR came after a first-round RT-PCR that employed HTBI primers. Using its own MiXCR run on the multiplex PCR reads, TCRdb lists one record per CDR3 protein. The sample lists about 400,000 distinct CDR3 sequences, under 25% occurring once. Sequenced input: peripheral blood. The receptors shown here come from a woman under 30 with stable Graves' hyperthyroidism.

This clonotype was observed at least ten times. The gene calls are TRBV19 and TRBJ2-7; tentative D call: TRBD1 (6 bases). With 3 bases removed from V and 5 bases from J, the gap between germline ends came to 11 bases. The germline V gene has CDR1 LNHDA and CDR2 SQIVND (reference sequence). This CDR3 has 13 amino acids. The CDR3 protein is CASSMRGMNEQYF. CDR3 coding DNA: TGTGCCAGTAGTATGAGGGGGATGAACGAGCAGTACTTC.

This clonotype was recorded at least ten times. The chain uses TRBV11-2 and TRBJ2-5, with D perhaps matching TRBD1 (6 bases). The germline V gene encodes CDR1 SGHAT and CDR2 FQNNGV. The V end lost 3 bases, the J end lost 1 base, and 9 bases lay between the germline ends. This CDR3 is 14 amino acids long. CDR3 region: CASSFRTVQETQYF. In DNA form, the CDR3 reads TGTGCCAGCAGCTTCAGGACAGTCCAAGAGACCCAGTACTTC.

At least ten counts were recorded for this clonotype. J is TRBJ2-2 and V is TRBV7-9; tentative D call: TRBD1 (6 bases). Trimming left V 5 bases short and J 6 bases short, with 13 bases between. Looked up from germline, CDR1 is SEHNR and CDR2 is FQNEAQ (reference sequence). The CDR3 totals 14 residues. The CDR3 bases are TGTGCCAGCAGCCGGACAAAGGGGGCCGGGGAGCTGTTTTTT. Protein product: CASSRTKGAGELFF.

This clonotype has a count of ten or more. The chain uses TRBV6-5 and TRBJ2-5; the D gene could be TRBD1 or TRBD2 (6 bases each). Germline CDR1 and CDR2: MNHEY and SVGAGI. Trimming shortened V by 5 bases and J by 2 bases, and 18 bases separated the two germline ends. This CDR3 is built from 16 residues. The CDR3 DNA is TGTGCCAGCAGTCACTGGGGGTCGGGGGCACAAGAGACCCAGTACTTC. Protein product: CASSHWGSGAQETQYF.

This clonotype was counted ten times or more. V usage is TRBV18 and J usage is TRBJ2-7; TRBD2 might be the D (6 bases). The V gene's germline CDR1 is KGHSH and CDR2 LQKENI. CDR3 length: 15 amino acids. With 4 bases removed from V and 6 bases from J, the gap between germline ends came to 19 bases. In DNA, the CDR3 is TGTGCCAGCTCACGAGACGCGGGAAGCAAGAGCGAGCAGTACTTC. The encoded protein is CASSRDAGSKSEQYF. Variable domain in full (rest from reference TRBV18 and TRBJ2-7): NAGVMQNPRHLVRRRGQEARLRCSPMKGHSHVYWYRQLPEEGLKFMVYLQKENIIDESGMPKERFSAEFPKEGPSILRIQQVVRGDSAAYFCASSRDAGSKSEQYFGPGTRLTVT.

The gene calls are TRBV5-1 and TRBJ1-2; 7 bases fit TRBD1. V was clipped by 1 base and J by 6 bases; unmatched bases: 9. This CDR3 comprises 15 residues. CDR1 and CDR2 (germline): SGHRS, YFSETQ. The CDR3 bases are TGCGCCAGCAGCTTGCTCTATGACAGGGTGAATGGCTACACCTTC. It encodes CASSLLYDRVNGYTF.

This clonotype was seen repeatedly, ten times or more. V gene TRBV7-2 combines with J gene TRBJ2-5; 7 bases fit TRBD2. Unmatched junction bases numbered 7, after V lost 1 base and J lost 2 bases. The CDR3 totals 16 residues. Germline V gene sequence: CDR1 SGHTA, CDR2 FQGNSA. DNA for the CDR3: TGTGCCAGCAGCTTAGAAGGGACTATTAAACAAGAGACCCAGTACTTC. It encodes CASSLEGTIKQETQYF.

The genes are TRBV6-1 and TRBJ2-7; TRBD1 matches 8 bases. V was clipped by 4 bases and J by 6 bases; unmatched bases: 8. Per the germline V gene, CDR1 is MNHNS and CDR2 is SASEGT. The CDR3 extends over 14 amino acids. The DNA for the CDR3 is TGTGCCAGCAGTGCTAGCCAGGGGGCGAGCGAGCAGTACTTC. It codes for CASSASQGASEQYF.

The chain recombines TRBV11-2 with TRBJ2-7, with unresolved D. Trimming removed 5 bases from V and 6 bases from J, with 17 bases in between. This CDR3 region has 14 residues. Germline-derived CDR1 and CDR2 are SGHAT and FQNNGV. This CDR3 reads CASSPTRKFREQYF. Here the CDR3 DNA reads TGTGCCAGCAGCCCTACTCGGAAGTTTCGCGAGCAGTACTTC.

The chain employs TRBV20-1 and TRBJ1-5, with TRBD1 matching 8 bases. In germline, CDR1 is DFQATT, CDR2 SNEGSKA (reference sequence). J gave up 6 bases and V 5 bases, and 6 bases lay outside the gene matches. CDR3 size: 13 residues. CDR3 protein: CSAEDRDGQPQHF. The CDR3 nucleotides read TGCAGTGCTGAGGACAGGGACGGTCAGCCCCAGCATTTT.

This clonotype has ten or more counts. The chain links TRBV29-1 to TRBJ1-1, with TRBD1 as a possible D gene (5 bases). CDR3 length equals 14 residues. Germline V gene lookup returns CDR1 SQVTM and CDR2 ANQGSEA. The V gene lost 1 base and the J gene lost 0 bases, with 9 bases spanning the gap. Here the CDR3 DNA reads TGCAGCGTTGAAGGGGAGGGGATGAACACTGAAGCTTTCTTT. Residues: CSVEGEGMNTEAFF.

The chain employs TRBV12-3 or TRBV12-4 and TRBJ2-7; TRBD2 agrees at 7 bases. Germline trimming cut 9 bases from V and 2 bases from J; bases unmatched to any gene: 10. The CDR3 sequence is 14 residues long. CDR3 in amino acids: CASSRRGFPYEQYF. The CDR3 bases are TGTGCCAGTTCGCGGCGGGGGTTTCCCTACGAGCAGTACTTC.

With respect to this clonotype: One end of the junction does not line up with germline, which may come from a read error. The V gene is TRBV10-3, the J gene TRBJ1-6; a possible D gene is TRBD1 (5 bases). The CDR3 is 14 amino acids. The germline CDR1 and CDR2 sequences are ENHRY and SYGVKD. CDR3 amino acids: CSISEGALNSALHF. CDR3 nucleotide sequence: TGTTCCATCAGTGAAGGGGCATTGAATTCAGCCCTCCACTTT.

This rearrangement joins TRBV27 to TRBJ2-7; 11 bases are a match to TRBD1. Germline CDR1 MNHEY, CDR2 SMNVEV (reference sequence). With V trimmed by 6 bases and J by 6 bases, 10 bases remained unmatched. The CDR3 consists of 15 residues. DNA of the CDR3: TGTGCCAGCAGCCCCCGGACAGGGGGCCCCGGCGAGCAGTACTTC. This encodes CASSPRTGGPGEQYF.

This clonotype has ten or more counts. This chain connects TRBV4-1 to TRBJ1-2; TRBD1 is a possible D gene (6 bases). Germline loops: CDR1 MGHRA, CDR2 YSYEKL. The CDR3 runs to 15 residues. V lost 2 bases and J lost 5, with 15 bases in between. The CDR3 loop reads CASSQLLGQRYGYTF. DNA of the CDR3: TGCGCCAGCAGCCAACTCCTCGGACAGCGATATGGCTACACCTTC.

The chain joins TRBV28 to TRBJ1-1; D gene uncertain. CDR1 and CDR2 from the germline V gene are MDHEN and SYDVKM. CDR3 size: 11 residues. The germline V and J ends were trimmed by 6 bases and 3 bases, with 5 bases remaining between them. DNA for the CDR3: TGTGCCAGCAGGGGCGACACTGAAGCTTTCTTT. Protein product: CASRGDTEAFF. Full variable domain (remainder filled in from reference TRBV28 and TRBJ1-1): DVKVTQSSRYLVKRTGEKVFLECVQDMDHENMFWYRQDPGLGLRLIYFSYDVKMKEKGDIPEGYSVSREKKERFSLILESASTNQTSMYLCASRGDTEAFFGQGTRLTVV.

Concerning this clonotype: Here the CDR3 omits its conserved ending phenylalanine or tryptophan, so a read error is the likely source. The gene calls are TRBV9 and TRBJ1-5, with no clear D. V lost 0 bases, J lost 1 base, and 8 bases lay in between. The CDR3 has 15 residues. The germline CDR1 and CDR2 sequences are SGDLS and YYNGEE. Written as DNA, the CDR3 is TGTGCCAGCAGCGTAGAAGGTAGCAGCAATCAGCCCCAGCATGTT. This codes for CASSVEGSSNQPQHV.

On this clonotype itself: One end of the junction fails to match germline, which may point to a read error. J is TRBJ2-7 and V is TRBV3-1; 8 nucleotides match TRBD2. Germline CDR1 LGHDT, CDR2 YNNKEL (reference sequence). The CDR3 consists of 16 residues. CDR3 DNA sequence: TGTGCCAGCAGCTCCCGGGGGGGGGAGCAGTATTACGAGCAGTCCTTC. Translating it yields CASSSRGGEQYYEQSF.

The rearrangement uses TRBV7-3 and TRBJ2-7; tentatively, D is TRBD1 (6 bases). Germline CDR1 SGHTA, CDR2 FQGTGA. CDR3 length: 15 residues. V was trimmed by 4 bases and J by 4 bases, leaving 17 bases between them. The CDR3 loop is CASSSEGSQGYEQYF. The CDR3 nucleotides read TGTGCCAGCAGCTCGGAAGGCTCACAGGGATACGAGCAGTACTTC.

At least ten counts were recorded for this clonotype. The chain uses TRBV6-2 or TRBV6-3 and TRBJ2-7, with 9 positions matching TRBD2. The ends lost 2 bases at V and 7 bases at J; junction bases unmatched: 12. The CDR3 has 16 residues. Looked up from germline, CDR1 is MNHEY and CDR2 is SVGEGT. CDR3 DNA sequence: TGTGCCAGCAGTTACCGGAGACTAGCGGTAGTACGAGAGCAGTACTTC. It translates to CASSYRRLAVVREQYF.

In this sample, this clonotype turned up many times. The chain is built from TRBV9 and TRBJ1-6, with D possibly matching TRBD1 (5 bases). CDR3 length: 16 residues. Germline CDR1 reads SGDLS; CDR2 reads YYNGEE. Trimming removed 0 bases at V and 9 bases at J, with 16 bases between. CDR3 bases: TGTGCCAGCAGCGTAGCGGGGGATAGGAGGATTTCACCCCTCCACTTT. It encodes CASSVAGDRRISPLHF.

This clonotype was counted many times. The chain's CDR3 is CASSQDLVGGGIDEQYF. The CDR3 nucleotides are TGCGCCAGCAGCCAAGATCTTGTTGGGGGAGGTATCGACGAGCAGTACTTC. The rearrangement uses TRBV4-3 and TRBJ2-7; D is perhaps TRBD2 (6 bases). The CDR3 is made up of 17 amino acids. Trimming stripped 0 bases from V and 5 bases from J, with 20 bases between. Germline assignment: CDR1 LGHNA and CDR2 YSLEER.

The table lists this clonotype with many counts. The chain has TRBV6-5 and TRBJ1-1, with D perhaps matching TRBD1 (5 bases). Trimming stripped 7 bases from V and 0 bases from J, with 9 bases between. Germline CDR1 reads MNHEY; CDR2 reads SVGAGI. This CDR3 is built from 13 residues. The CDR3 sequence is CASKGWMNTEAFF. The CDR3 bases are TGTGCCAGCAAGGGGTGGATGAACACTGAAGCTTTCTTT.

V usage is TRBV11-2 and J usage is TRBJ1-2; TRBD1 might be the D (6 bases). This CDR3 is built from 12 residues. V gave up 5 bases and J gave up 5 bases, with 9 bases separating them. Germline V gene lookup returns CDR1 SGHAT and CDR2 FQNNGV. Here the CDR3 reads CASSPGEYGYTF. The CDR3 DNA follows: TGTGCCAGCAGCCCAGGGGAGTATGGCTACACCTTC.